This T cell receptor beta chain stems from a study of T cell responses to AZD1222 COVID-19 vaccine. General study points: Vaccination with two AZD1222 doses was followed by a rise in Spike-specific TCR breadth and depth. Nearly half of unique spike-specific TCRs reportedly avoided B.1.351 and B.1.1.7 mutated regions.

Second-dose groups at about 4 or about 12 weeks were pooled. This CDR3 contains 14 residues. V dropped 9 bases and J dropped 2; count of bases not matched to a gene: 5. CDR1 is WNHNN, CDR2 SYGVQD, per germline (reference sequence). Data came from immunoSEQ multiplex PCR; TCRdb stores just in-frame clones and leaves some out. The sample comprises under 150,000 clones, roughly nine tenths of which are singletons, and 9.3% rests with the top ten. Regarding this clone: The antigen is not known.

The starting material was peripheral blood, obtained 28 days after the second AZD1222 dose. The V and J genes are TRBV10-1 and TRBJ2-3; TRBD2 matches 10 bases. This clonotype was sampled from an adult who received the AZD1222 COVID-19 vaccine. The CDR3, as DNA: TGCGCCAGGATTAGCGGGGGGACCACAGATACGCAGTATTTT. Its protein product is CARISGGTTDTQYF.